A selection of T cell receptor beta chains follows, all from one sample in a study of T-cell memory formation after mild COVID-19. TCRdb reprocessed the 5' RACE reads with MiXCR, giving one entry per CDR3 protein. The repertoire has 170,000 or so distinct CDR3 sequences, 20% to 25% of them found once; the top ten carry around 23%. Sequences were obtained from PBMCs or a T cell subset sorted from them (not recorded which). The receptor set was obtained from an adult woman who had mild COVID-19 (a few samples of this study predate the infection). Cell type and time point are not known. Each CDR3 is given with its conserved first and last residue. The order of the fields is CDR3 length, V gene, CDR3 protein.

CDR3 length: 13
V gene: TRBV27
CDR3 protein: CASSFGTIEEQFF

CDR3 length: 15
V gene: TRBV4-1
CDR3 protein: CASSQVGDSNYGYTF

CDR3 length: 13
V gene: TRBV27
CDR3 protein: CASRLSGNYEQYF

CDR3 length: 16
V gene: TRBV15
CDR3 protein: CATSPSLRSRDPEAFF

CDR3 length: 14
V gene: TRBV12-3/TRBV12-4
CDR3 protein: CASSGQGLSNEQFF

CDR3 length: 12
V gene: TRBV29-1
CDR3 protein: CSVDFRENEQYF

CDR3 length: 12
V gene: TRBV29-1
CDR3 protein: CSVEQPQETQYF

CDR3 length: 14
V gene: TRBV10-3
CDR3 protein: CAISGTGQNTEAFF

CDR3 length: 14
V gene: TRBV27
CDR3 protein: CASSPQPGYYGYTF

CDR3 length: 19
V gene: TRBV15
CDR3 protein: CATSRDPIVSSSGANVLTF

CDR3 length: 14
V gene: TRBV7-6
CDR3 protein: CASSSTELNSPLHF

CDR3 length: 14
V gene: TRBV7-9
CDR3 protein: CASSLGKFAYEQYF

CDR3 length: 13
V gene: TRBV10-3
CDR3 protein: CAISDLFQETQYF

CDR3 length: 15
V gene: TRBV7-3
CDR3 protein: CASSSAGGSHDEQFF

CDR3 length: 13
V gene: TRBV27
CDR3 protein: CASRAGQGYEQYF

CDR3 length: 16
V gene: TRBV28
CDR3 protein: CASSSLRTGVVYEQYF

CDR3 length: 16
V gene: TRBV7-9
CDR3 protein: CASSPPGGVSNEKLFF

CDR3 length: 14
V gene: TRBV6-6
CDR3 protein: CASSRTRTNNEQFF

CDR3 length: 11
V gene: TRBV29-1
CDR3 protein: CSVQGTGELFF

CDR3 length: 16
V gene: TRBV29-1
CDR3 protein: CSVDLPGTSGAGEQYF

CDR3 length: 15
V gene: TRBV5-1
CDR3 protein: CASWAVGGMNTEAFF

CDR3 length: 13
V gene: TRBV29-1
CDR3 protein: CSARDRGTDTQYF

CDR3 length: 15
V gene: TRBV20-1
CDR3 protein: CSARDWLAGVGEQFF

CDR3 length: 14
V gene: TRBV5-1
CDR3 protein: CASSSHGVGNIQYF

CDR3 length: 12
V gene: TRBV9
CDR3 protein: CASSVVGGELFF

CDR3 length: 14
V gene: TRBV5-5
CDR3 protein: CASSLGRGSHEQYF

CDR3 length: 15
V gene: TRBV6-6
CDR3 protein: CASSHYTSSGNTIYF

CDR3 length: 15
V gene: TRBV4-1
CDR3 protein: CASSQDPGGEETQYF

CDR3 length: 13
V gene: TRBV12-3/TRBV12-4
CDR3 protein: CASSSPGLDEQYF

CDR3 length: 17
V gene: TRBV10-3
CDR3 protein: CAISESWDRTSSYEQYF

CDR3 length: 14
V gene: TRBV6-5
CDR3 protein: CASSYSGYQETQYF

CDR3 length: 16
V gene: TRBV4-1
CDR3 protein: CASSQDSGGPRNEQFF

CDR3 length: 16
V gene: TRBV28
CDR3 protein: CASSFTPGDYSYEQYF

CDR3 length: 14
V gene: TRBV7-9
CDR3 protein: CASSFDGGLYEQYF

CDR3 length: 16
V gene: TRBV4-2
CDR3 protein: CASSQDQGAGANVLTF

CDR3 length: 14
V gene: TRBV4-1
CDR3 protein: CASSQGTAHYGYTF

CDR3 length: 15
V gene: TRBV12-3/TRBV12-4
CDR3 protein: CASSFQGSYNSPLHF

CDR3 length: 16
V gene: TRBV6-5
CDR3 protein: CASSDRFTSGANVLTF

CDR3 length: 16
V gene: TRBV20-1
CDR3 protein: CSASPGDGVSGNTIYF

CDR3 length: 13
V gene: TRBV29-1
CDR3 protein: CSVEVAGQETQYF

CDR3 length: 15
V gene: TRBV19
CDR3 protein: CASSILGESSDEQYF

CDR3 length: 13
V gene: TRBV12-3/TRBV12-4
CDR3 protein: CASSRYQGIEQFF

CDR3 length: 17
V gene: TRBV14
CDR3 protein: CASSQGTSGGSTDTQYF

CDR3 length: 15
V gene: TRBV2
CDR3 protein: CASSAHTGGGTEAFF

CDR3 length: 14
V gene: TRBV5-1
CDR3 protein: CASSLEQGSYEQYF

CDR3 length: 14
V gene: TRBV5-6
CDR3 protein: CASTKDRIGNTIYF